The 31 T cell receptor beta chains listed next were all sequenced from one sample in a study of OX40 agonist ivuxolimab in advanced cancers. Assay used: immunoSEQ multiplex PCR; TCRdb lists only in-frame clones, some missing. The sample carries approximately 49,000 clones, 85% recorded once. Specimen: CD4+ or CD8+ T cells sorted from blood, collected in a trial of the OX40 agonist ivuxolimab. The receptor set was obtained from an adult with an advanced solid tumor such as melanoma, head and neck, liver or kidney cancer.

The V gene is TRBV28, the J gene TRBJ1-2; D possibly corresponds to TRBD1 (6 bases). The V and J ends lost 3 bases and 8 bases respectively, with 19 bases between them. CDR1 and CDR2 from the germline V gene are MDHEN and SYDVKM. There are 15 residues in the CDR3. The DNA for the CDR3 is TGTGCCAGCAGTTTGGGGGCGGCGGGGCCGGCCGGCTACACCTTC. It encodes CASSLGAAGPAGYTF.

CDR3 nucleotide sequence: TGTGCCAGCAGTGGGGACTATGGCTACACCTTC. Translation: CASSGDYGYTF. The chain uses TRBV7-9 and TRBJ1-2; D remains ambiguous. The germline V gene has CDR1 SEHNR and CDR2 FQNEAQ (reference sequence). The V and J ends lost 6 bases and 3 bases respectively, with 5 bases between them. This CDR3 is built from 11 residues.

The gene calls are TRBV14 and TRBJ2-5; no clear D. Germline V lookup: CDR1 SGHDN, CDR2 FVKESK. The CDR3 has 15 amino acids. Trimming took off 1 base at V and 0 bases at J, with 9 bases between the two ends. The chain's CDR3 is CASSQVVGYQETQYF. Here the CDR3 DNA reads TGTGCCAGCAGCCAAGTAGTAGGGTACCAAGAGACCCAGTACTTC.

The genes are TRBV27 and TRBJ2-7; 7 positions match TRBD2. Germline V lookup: CDR1 MNHEY, CDR2 SMNVEV (reference sequence). The CDR3 has 12 amino acids. V was pared by 3 bases and J by 10 bases, with 6 bases of the junction left unmatched. CDR3 region: CASSFIAGDQYF. In DNA form, the CDR3 reads TGTGCCAGCAGTTTTATCGCGGGGGACCAGTACTTC.

This sequence joins TRBV10-3 and TRBJ2-5; maybe TRBD1 (5 bases). The V and J ends lost 0 bases and 5 bases respectively, with 7 bases between them. Germline values: CDR1 ENHRY, CDR2 SYGVKD. The CDR3 is 13 residues long. CDR3 nucleotide sequence: TGTGCCATCAGTGAGTCCTGGGGCGAGACCCAGTACTTC. This encodes CAISESWGETQYF.

This CDR3 reads CASSQDLGVTYEQYF. The DNA for the CDR3 is TGCGCCAGCAGCCAAGATCTGGGGGTGACCTACGAGCAGTACTTC. V and J are TRBV4-3 and TRBJ2-7; D may correspond to TRBD1 or TRBD2 (5 bases each). CDR1 and CDR2 (germline): LGHNA, YSLEER. Trimming pared 0 bases from V and 2 bases from J, leaving 11 bases between. The CDR3 loop spans 15 amino acids.

The V gene is TRBV7-2, the J gene TRBJ2-2, with D perhaps matching TRBD2 (6 bases). CDR3 length: 12 amino acids. The germline V gene encodes CDR1 SGHTA and CDR2 FQGNSA. The germline V and J ends were trimmed by 5 bases and 13 bases, with 14 bases remaining between them. The CDR3 sequence is CASSLSRGGLFF. CDR3 sequence (DNA): TGTGCCAGCAGCCTGTCCCGGGGAGGGCTGTTTTTT.

The rearrangement links TRBV5-1 to TRBJ1-2, with D tentatively TRBD1 (5 bases). Germline CDR1 and CDR2: SGHRS and YFSETQ. V was pared by 0 bases and J by 2 bases, with 8 bases between. The CDR3 totals 14 residues. The CDR3 region is CASSLVDRNYGYTF. The DNA of the CDR3 is TGCGCCAGCAGCTTGGTTGACAGAAACTATGGCTACACCTTC. Filled out from reference TRBV5-1 and TRBJ1-2, the complete variable domain reads KAGVTQTPRYLIKTRGQQVTLSCSPISGHRSVSWYQQTPGQGLQFLFEYFSETQRNKGNFPGRFSGRQFSNSRSEMNVSTLELGDSALYLCASSLVDRNYGYTFGSGTRLTVV.

V usage is TRBV14 and J usage is TRBJ1-2, with 8 bases identical to TRBD1. This CDR3 contains 15 residues. With V trimmed by 3 bases and J by 4 bases, 7 bases remained unmatched. Germline V CDR1 and CDR2: SGHDN, FVKESK. The CDR3 region has the DNA TGTGCCAGCAGCCAGCTCGACAGGGGAGGCTATGGCTACACCTTC. This gives the protein CASSQLDRGGYGYTF. The full variable domain, in which reference TRBV14 and TRBJ1-2 provide the parts outside the CDR3, is EAGVTQFPSHSVIEKGQTVTLRCDPISGHDNLYWYRRVMGKEIKFLLHFVKESKQDESGMPNNRFLAERTGGTYSTLKVQPAELEDSGVYFCASSQLDRGGYGYTFGSGTRLTVV.

The chain couples TRBV2 to TRBJ1-6; D call uncertain. V shed 2 bases and J shed 4 bases, with 9 bases lying between them. The CDR3 contains 15 residues. Germline V gene sequence: CDR1 SNHLY, CDR2 FYNNEI. CDR3 nucleotide sequence: TGTGCCAGCAGTGAAACAACTGATTATAATTCACCCCTCCACTTT. Translation: CASSETTDYNSPLHF.

This chain's CDR3 is CASSFGGQGHPTDTQYF. The CDR3 DNA reads TGCGCCAGCAGCTTTGGAGGACAGGGACACCCCACAGATACGCAGTATTTT. J is TRBJ2-3 and V is TRBV5-1, with TRBD1 identical over 8 bases. The length of the CDR3 is 17 residues. Germline CDR1 reads SGHRS; CDR2 reads YFSETQ. With V trimmed by 2 bases and J by 2 bases, 10 bases remained unmatched.

The chain recombines TRBV14 with TRBJ2-7; the D call may be TRBD1 or TRBD2 (5 bases each). The germline V and J ends were trimmed by 5 bases and 5 bases, with 13 bases remaining between them. The CDR3 is 13 amino acids. Germline loops: CDR1 SGHDN, CDR2 FVKESK. This chain's CDR3 is CASSSLGDHEQYF. DNA for the CDR3: TGTGCCAGCAGCAGTCTCGGGGACCACGAGCAGTACTTC.

This clone was seen once. This chain joins TRBV9 and TRBJ1-4; D might be TRBD1 (5 bases). The V gene's germline CDR1 is SGDLS and CDR2 YYNGEE. V was cut by 4 bases and J by 0 bases, with 13 bases left in between. The CDR3 runs to 16 residues. CDR3 region: CASSIGGDATNEKLFF. The CDR3 coding sequence is TGTGCCAGCAGCATTGGGGGAGACGCAACTAATGAAAAACTGTTTTTT.

The rearrangement links TRBV5-1 to TRBJ2-1; TRBD1 is a possible D gene (7 bases). The length of the CDR3 is 15 residues. The V and J ends lost 7 bases and 0 bases respectively, with 14 bases between them. Per the germline V gene, CDR1 is SGHRS and CDR2 is YFSETQ. CDR3 residues: CASDQGDSSYNEQFF. The CDR3 DNA follows: TGCGCCAGCGACCAGGGGGACTCCTCCTACAATGAGCAGTTCTTC.

This chain uses TRBV28 with TRBJ2-7; 7 positions agree with TRBD2. This CDR3 has 18 residues. V dropped 7 bases and J dropped 2; count of bases not matched to a gene: 20. Germline lookup yields CDR1 MDHEN and CDR2 SYDVKM. The CDR3 spells CASKTMVGGGTFTYEQYF. For the CDR3, the DNA is TGTGCCAGCAAAACGATGGTGGGCGGGGGAACCTTTACCTACGAGCAGTACTTC.

J is TRBJ2-2 and V is TRBV11-2; D not resolved. This CDR3 has 14 amino acids. Trimming took 7 bases from V and 3 from J, leaving 12 bases between them. CDR1 is SGHAT, CDR2 FQNNGV, per germline. This chain's CDR3 is CASTPTSDTGELFF. CDR3 bases: TGTGCCAGCACCCCTACGTCAGACACCGGGGAGCTGTTTTTT.

This chain connects TRBV28 to TRBJ1-2, with D tentatively TRBD1 (6 bases). V was pared by 6 bases and J by 1 base, with 9 bases between. This CDR3 spans 13 amino acids. Germline V gives CDR1 MDHEN, CDR2 SYDVKM. The CDR3 DNA is TGTGCCAGCAGGGGGGCCCTTAACTATGGCTACACCTTC. Translated, it gives CASRGALNYGYTF.

This sequence joins TRBV28 and TRBJ2-3, with D perhaps TRBD1 (6 bases). The CDR3 contains 14 residues. Germline-derived CDR1 and CDR2 are MDHEN and SYDVKM. Trimming stripped 10 bases from V and 2 bases from J, with 16 bases between. CDR3: CATSHRDLTDTQYF. CDR3 bases: TGTGCCACCTCGCACAGGGACCTCACAGATACGCAGTATTTT.

In its sample, this clone was seen a few times. The V gene is TRBV29-1, the J gene TRBJ1-2; perhaps TRBD1 as D (5 bases). The CDR3 covers 12 residues. The germline CDR1 and CDR2 sequences are SQVTM and ANQGSEA. V gave up 3 bases and J gave up 4 bases, with 9 bases separating them. DNA of the CDR3: TGCAGCGTTGAGACAGATTCCTATGGCTACACCTTC. Protein: CSVETDSYGYTF. The full variable domain, completed using reference TRBV29-1 and TRBJ1-2, is SAVISQKPSRDICQRGTSLTIQCQVDSQVTMMFWYRQQPGQSLTLIATANQGSEATYESGFVIDKFPISRPNLTFSTLTVSNMSPEDSSIYLCSVETDSYGYTFGSGTRLTVV.

This chain connects TRBV4-1 to TRBJ1-2; D uncertain. V lost 0 bases and J 8 bases, leaving 13 bases between the germline ends. Germline CDR1 and CDR2: MGHRA and YSYEKL. This CDR3 has 14 residues. CDR3 in DNA: TGCGCCAGCAGCCAAGAAGGGTCAGGAGAGGGCTACACCTTC. Protein: CASSQEGSGEGYTF.

This rearrangement joins TRBV7-9 to TRBJ1-6; 7 bases align to TRBD1. This CDR3 is built from 15 residues. Germline CDR1 reads SEHNR; CDR2 reads FQNEAQ (reference sequence). J was trimmed by 8 bases and V by 4 bases; bases with no gene match: 8. The CDR3 region is CASSSGTEGYSPLHF. Here the CDR3 DNA reads TGTGCCAGCAGCTCAGGGACAGAGGGATATTCACCCCTCCACTTT.

This clone was detected once. V is TRBV27 and J is TRBJ1-1; D gene uncertain. Per the germline V gene, CDR1 is MNHEY and CDR2 is SMNVEV (reference sequence). There are 14 residues in the CDR3. The V gene lost 3 bases and the J gene lost 11 bases, with 19 bases spanning the gap. CDR3 DNA sequence: TGTGCCAGCAGTTTTTTCGCCCACGCCCATGGGGCTTTCTTT. Translated: CASSFFAHAHGAFF.

J is TRBJ1-2 and V is TRBV4-3, with a weak D call TRBD1 (5 bases). This CDR3 has 16 amino acids. CDR1 and CDR2 from the germline V gene are LGHNA and YSLEER. Deletions cut 0 bases from V and 6 bases from J, with 17 bases between. The CDR3 loop reads CASSQDTPGGVNGYTF. CDR3 nucleotides: TGCGCCAGCAGCCAAGATACGCCCGGGGGGGTGAATGGCTACACCTTC.

J is TRBJ2-7 and V is TRBV5-4; D is unresolved. This CDR3 is 13 amino acids long. Germline assignment: CDR1 SGHNT and CDR2 YYREEE (reference sequence). Trimming took off 2 bases at V and 5 bases at J, with 11 bases between the two ends. The DNA for the CDR3 is TGTGCCAGCAGCTTTTTCCTACTGAACGAGCAGTACTTC. Translation: CASSFFLLNEQYF.

This chain connects TRBV7-9 to TRBJ2-7; TRBD1 is a possible D gene (6 bases). With 1 base removed from V and 5 bases from J, the gap between germline ends came to 12 bases. This CDR3 region has 14 residues. The germline V gene encodes CDR1 SEHNR and CDR2 FQNEAQ (reference sequence). The CDR3 reads CASSLGRGANEQYF. CDR3 coding DNA: TGTGCCAGCAGCTTAGGCAGGGGAGCGAACGAGCAGTACTTC.

This chain joins TRBV6-5 and TRBJ1-5; D remains ambiguous. V gave up 2 bases and J gave up 4 bases, with 6 bases separating them. This CDR3 spans 13 amino acids. The germline V gene encodes CDR1 MNHEY and CDR2 SVGAGI. DNA for the CDR3: TGTGCCAGCAGTTACGCGGCGAATCAGCCCCAGCATTTT. Residues: CASSYAANQPQHF.

This chain links TRBV9 with TRBJ2-3; unclear D gene. CDR3 length: 14 residues. Trimming cost V 0 bases and J 5 bases, with 10 bases left between them. Germline assignment: CDR1 SGDLS and CDR2 YYNGEE. The CDR3 DNA follows: TGTGCCAGCAGCGTAGCGTCCAGCCAAGATACGCAGTATTTT. It yields the protein CASSVASSQDTQYF.

V is TRBV5-5 and J is TRBJ1-1; D not resolved. CDR3 size: 15 residues. V shed 0 bases and J shed 1 base, with 10 bases lying between them. Germline V gene data show CDR1 as SGHKS and CDR2 as YYEKEE (reference sequence). As DNA, the CDR3 is TGTGCCAGCAGCTTGGTCGGGGATCAGAACACTGAAGCTTTCTTT. Its translation is CASSLVGDQNTEAFF.

V gene TRBV27 combines with J gene TRBJ1-1; the D is unclear. V gave up 2 bases and J gave up 5 bases, with 9 bases separating them. The CDR3 has 13 amino acids. Germline V gene data show CDR1 as MNHEY and CDR2 as SMNVEV (reference sequence). The CDR3 coding sequence is TGTGCCAGCAGTTTAGGGCCGGGAACTGAAGCTTTCTTT. Protein product: CASSLGPGTEAFF.

The chain couples TRBV7-6 to TRBJ2-7; 7 bases align to TRBD1. Unmatched junction bases numbered 4, after V lost 5 bases and J lost 3 bases. This CDR3 has 13 residues. Germline V gene sequence: CDR1 SGHVS, CDR2 FNYEAQ. CDR3 sequence reads: CASSPGQVYEQYF. Here the CDR3 DNA reads TGTGCCAGCAGCCCCGGACAGGTCTACGAGCAGTACTTC.

This clone has a single count. V usage is TRBV4-1 and J usage is TRBJ1-2; possibly TRBD1 for D (5 bases). The CDR3 has 16 residues. CDR1 is MGHRA, CDR2 YSYEKL, per germline. V was trimmed by 0 bases and J by 6 bases, leaving 17 bases between them. DNA of the CDR3: TGCGCCAGCAGCCAAGAAAGGGACTTGGGAGGTAATGGCTACACCTTC. Protein product: CASSQERDLGGNGYTF.